This TCR beta chain was captured in a study of shared clonotypes between healthy human individuals. Generated by immunoSEQ multiplex PCR, the TCRdb table keeps only in-frame clones and is missing some. The data hold 1.4 million to 1.5 million clones, with roughly 97% observed a single time. Worth noting for this clone: Its antigen is not known.

The CDR3 spans 14 residues. V lost 4 bases and J 6 bases, leaving 17 bases between the germline ends. The germline gives CDR1 SGHNT, CDR2 YYREEE (reference sequence). Notes on the study in general: Around 4.7% was the fraction of naive CD4 clonotypes found shared across several donors. A limitation of the genetic and exposure-history diversity represented arose from few donors.

Sequenced input: naive CD4+ T cells sorted from blood. Subset described: CD45RA+ positively selected. The clonotype was recovered from a man aged 30 to 45 in good health. V is TRBV5-4 and J is TRBJ2-7, with D maybe TRBD2 (6 bases). CDR3 amino acids: CASSIGGVAPEQYF. The CDR3 DNA follows: TGTGCCAGCAGCATCGGCGGGGTCGCTCCCGAGCAGTACTTC.